A single sample is the source of the 19 T cell receptor beta chains below, sequenced in a study of regulatory and conventional T cells in RAG deficiency. Blood CD4+ CD25-low CD127-high conventional T cells supplied the genomic DNA template. Some clones are missing from TCRdb's copy, which holds only in-frame ones; the method was immunoSEQ multiplex PCR. There are about 50,000 clones in the sample; approximately 90% occur only once, and roughly 0.51% lies in the top ten. These data are also associated with another study on regulatory T cells. That source reports: Amplification used 52 TRBV primers and 13 TRBJ primers.

Sequencing was done on a sample of CD4+ effector T cells sorted from blood. The receptors stem from a human donor in good health.

This chain links TRBV19 with TRBJ1-2; 9 positions agree with TRBD1. In germline, CDR1 is LNHDA, CDR2 SQIVND (reference sequence). The J segment lost 3 bases and the V segment lost 2 bases, leaving 7 bases of the junction unmatched. CDR3 length: 16 amino acids. CDR3 nucleotides: TGTGCCAGTAGTATAAGTAGGGGACAGGGTGACTATGGCTACACCTTC. Translation gives CASSISRGQGDYGYTF.

This chain uses TRBV11-2 with TRBJ1-1, with 8 bases matching TRBD1. The CDR3 contains 16 residues. Germline-derived CDR1 and CDR2 are SGHAT and FQNNGV. The trim removed 5 bases at V and 1 base at J, leaving 9 bases unmatched. CDR3 sequence: CASSLRQGQGNTEAFF. CDR3 bases: TGTGCCAGCAGCCTGCGACAGGGGCAGGGGAACACTGAAGCTTTCTTT.

This chain connects TRBV18 to TRBJ1-5; no clear D. Germline CDR1 KGHSH, CDR2 LQKENI. V lost 5 bases to trimming and J lost 4 bases, with 9 bases between them. CDR3 length: 13 residues. CDR3 in DNA: TGTGCCAGCTCAGCCAATGGTAATCAGCCCCAGCATTTT. Amino acids: CASSANGNQPQHF.

The gene calls are TRBV12-5 and TRBJ1-5; D might be TRBD1 (6 bases). The CDR3 runs 14 residues. In germline, CDR1 is LGHNT, CDR2 FRNRAP. V was shortened by 2 bases and J by 3 bases, with 8 bases between the two germline ends. CDR3 sequence reads: CASGLWTVNQPQHF. CDR3 coding DNA: TGTGCTAGTGGTTTGTGGACAGTCAATCAGCCCCAGCATTTT. Looking up the rest from reference TRBV12-5 and TRBJ1-5 gives the full variable domain: DARVTQTPRHKVTEMGQEVTMRCQPILGHNTVFWYRQTMMQGLELLAYFRNRAPLDDSGMPKDRFSAEMPDATLATLKIQPSEPRDSAVYFCASGLWTVNQPQHFGDGTRLSIL.

The chain has TRBV6-1 and TRBJ2-7; D is unclear. The V gene lost 1 base and the J gene lost 10 bases, with 8 bases spanning the gap. Germline V gene sequence: CDR1 MNHNS, CDR2 SASEGT. CDR3 length equals 11 residues. The DNA for the CDR3 is TGTGCCAGCAGTGAAGGGGCCGGACAGTACTTC. Translation: CASSEGAGQYF.

The chain is built from TRBV11-2 and TRBJ1-1; possibly TRBD1 for D (5 bases). This CDR3 has 13 residues. V lost 5 bases, J lost 5 bases, and 12 bases lay in between. CDR1 is SGHAT and CDR2 is FQNNGV in the germline V gene. CDR3 DNA sequence: TGTGCCAGCAGCACCTTTGGGGGAACTGAAGCTTTCTTT. This translates into CASSTFGGTEAFF.

V and J are TRBV9 and TRBJ1-1, with 7 bases lining up with TRBD1. V lost 4 bases, J lost 5 bases, and 11 bases stayed unmatched. Germline assignment: CDR1 SGDLS and CDR2 YYNGEE. The CDR3 is 15 amino acids. The CDR3: CASSQEQGLDTEAFF. The DNA for the CDR3 is TGTGCCAGCAGCCAAGAACAGGGGTTGGATACTGAAGCTTTCTTT.

This chain joins TRBV11-2 and TRBJ1-3; D not resolved. The V end lost 0 bases, the J end lost 0 bases, and 9 bases lay between the germline ends. CDR1 is SGHAT and CDR2 is FQNNGV in the germline V gene. The CDR3 has 16 amino acids. The DNA of the CDR3 is TGTGCCAGCAGCTTAGATCTGGGTAACTCTGGAAACACCATATATTTT. Protein product: CASSLDLGNSGNTIYF.

This chain's CDR3 is CSVSPTPTEQFF. In nucleotides, the CDR3 is TGCAGCGTTAGTCCGACTCCCACGGAGCAGTTCTTC. This chain uses TRBV29-1 with TRBJ2-1; D is unclear. Trimming removed 5 bases at V and 10 bases at J, with 15 bases between. Germline CDR1 reads SQVTM; CDR2 reads ANQGSEA. The CDR3 length is 12 residues.

This chain uses TRBV29-1 with TRBJ1-2; TRBD1 is a possible D gene (6 bases). This CDR3 has 14 amino acids. V lost 5 bases to trimming and J lost 4 bases, with 17 bases between them. CDR1 is SQVTM, CDR2 ANQGSEA, per germline. The chain's CDR3 is CSVSPEGGSYGYTF. The CDR3 coding sequence is TGCAGCGTTTCTCCGGAGGGGGGGAGCTATGGCTACACCTTC.

This chain uses TRBV5-6 with TRBJ1-2; unclear D gene. This CDR3 comprises 13 residues. Trimming left V 0 bases short and J 6 bases short, with 9 bases between. Germline loops: CDR1 SGHDT, CDR2 YYEEEE. CDR3 sequence: CASSLVAEHGYTF. The CDR3 DNA reads as TGTGCCAGCAGCTTGGTGGCAGAGCATGGCTACACCTTC.

This clone was observed a handful of times. This sequence joins TRBV6-5 and TRBJ1-5; D ambiguous. The CDR3 extends over 14 amino acids. Germline lookup yields CDR1 MNHEY and CDR2 SVGAGI. The V gene lost 6 bases and the J gene lost 2 bases, with 11 bases spanning the gap. CDR3 bases: TGTGCCAGCAGAGATTATACGGGCAATCAGCCCCAGCATTTT. Residues: CASRDYTGNQPQHF.

This sequence joins TRBV6-4 and TRBJ2-1; the match to TRBD1 covers 9 bases. This CDR3 contains 14 residues. Looked up from germline, CDR1 is MRHNA and CDR2 is SNTAGT. With V trimmed by 5 bases and J by 3 bases, 2 bases remained unmatched. CDR3 nucleotides: TGTGCCAGCAGTACAGGGGGCGGCTACAATGAGCAGTTCTTC. This sequence encodes CASSTGGGYNEQFF.

In this sample, this clone turned up once. The chain couples TRBV10-1 to TRBJ1-2; no clear D gene. Germline assignment: CDR1 WNHNN and CDR2 SYGVQD (reference sequence). V gave up 3 bases and J gave up 8 bases, with 13 bases separating them. The CDR3 is 13 amino acids. CDR3: CASSETPGFGYTF. Written as DNA, the CDR3 is TGCGCCAGCAGTGAAACCCCGGGGTTCGGCTACACCTTC.

The chain carries TRBV7-8 and TRBJ1-1; TRBD1 aligns across 7 bases. The germline gives CDR1 SGHVS, CDR2 FQNEAQ. The CDR3 totals 14 residues. V was clipped by 5 bases and J by 2 bases; unmatched bases: 5. The DNA of the CDR3 is TGTGCCAGCAGCCTACGGACAGGTAACACTGAAGCTTTCTTT. It codes for CASSLRTGNTEAFF.

The chain combines TRBV2 with TRBJ2-3, with TRBD2 as a possible D gene (5 bases). Germline CDR1 reads SNHLY; CDR2 reads FYNNEI. The germline V and J ends were trimmed by 6 bases and 0 bases, with 16 bases remaining between them. This CDR3 is 16 amino acids long. CDR3 in amino acids: CASRTRTEASTDTQYF. The CDR3 DNA sequence: TGTGCCAGCAGGACCCGGACTGAGGCTAGCACAGATACGCAGTATTTT. The whole variable domain, remainder taken from reference TRBV2 and TRBJ2-3, is EPEVTQTPSHQVTQMGQEVILRCVPISNHLYFYWYRQILGQKVEFLVSFYNNEISEKSEIFDDQFSVERPDGSNFTLKIRSTKLEDSAMYFCASRTRTEASTDTQYFGPGTRLTVL.

This CDR3 reads CASRARTSGSPDTQYF. The CDR3 nucleotides read TGTGCCAGCAGAGCCAGGACTAGCGGGAGCCCCGATACGCAGTATTTT. The chain carries TRBV27 and TRBJ2-3; TRBD2 aligns across 13 bases. Germline V gives CDR1 MNHEY, CDR2 SMNVEV (reference sequence). This CDR3 has 16 residues. Germline trimming cut 6 bases from V and 6 bases from J; bases unmatched to any gene: 9.

This sequence joins TRBV6-6 and TRBJ1-5; 7 positions agree with TRBD1. V lost 6 bases and J lost 4; bases outside the gene matches: 6. This CDR3 is built from 14 residues. Germline CDR1 reads MNHNY; CDR2 reads SVGAGI (reference sequence). CDR3 protein: CASRGGTANQPQHF. In nucleotides, the CDR3 is TGTGCCAGCAGGGGGGGGACAGCAAATCAGCCCCAGCATTTT.

The V call is TRBV28, the J call TRBJ1-2; 10 nucleotides line up with TRBD1. Germline V gene lookup returns CDR1 MDHEN and CDR2 SYDVKM. There are 15 residues in the CDR3. Losses at the gene ends were 8 bases for V and 4 bases for J; bases not matched to a gene: 10. The CDR3 nucleotides are TGTGCCAGCTTGACAGGGGGCAAAGGGGGCTATGGCTACACCTTC. Amino acids: CASLTGGKGGYGYTF.